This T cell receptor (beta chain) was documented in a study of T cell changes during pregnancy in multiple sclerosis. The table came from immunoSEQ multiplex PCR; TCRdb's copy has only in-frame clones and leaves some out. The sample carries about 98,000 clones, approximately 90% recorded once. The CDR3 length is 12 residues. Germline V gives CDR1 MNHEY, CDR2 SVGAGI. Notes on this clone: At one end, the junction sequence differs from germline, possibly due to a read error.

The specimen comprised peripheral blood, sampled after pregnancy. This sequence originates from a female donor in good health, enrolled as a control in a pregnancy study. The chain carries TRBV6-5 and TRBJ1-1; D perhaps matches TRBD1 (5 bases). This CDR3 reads CASIWQGGEALF. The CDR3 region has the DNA TGTGCCAGCATTTGGCAGGGCGGTGAAGCTCTCTTT.